Each of the 27 T cell receptor beta chains below was sequenced from the same sample in a study of blood T cell repertoires in COVID-19. TCRdb keeps only in-frame clones here, not all; method: immunoSEQ multiplex PCR. This sample yields 70,000 to 95,000 clones, of which around nine tenths are seen a single time; less than 5% belongs to the top ten. The sample consisted of peripheral blood. The receptors shown here come from a woman between 45 and 65 years old in a cohort sampled during active COVID-19.

The V call is TRBV6-5, the J call TRBJ1-2; 11 nucleotides match TRBD1. This CDR3 has 14 amino acids. The J segment lost 2 bases and the V segment lost 4 bases, leaving 0 bases of the junction unmatched. Germline V gene data show CDR1 as MNHEY and CDR2 as SVGAGI. DNA for the CDR3: TGTGCCAGCAGTTGGGACAGGGGGAACTATGGCTACACCTTC. Encoded protein: CASSWDRGNYGYTF.

CDR3 nucleotides: TGTGCCAGTAGTATCTACAGGGAAAGCACTGAAGCTTTCTTT. This translates into CASSIYRESTEAFF. The V call is TRBV19, the J call TRBJ1-1; TRBD1 might be the D (6 bases). The CDR3 is made up of 14 amino acids. Germline V gene data show CDR1 as LNHDA and CDR2 as SQIVND (reference sequence). V lost 3 bases to trimming and J lost 4 bases, with 12 bases between them.

This clone was detected a few times. V usage is TRBV19 and J usage is TRBJ1-6; D remains ambiguous. The CDR3 totals 13 residues. CDR1 is LNHDA and CDR2 is SQIVND in the germline V gene (reference sequence). V lost 1 base to trimming and J lost 9 bases, with 7 bases between them. The CDR3: CASSIVLGSPLHF. The CDR3 region has the DNA TGTGCCAGTAGTATAGTCCTAGGTTCACCCCTCCACTTT.

The chain is built from TRBV15 and TRBJ2-3; 7 bases map to TRBD2. J was trimmed by 0 bases and V by 0 bases; bases with no gene match: 9. The CDR3 sequence is 18 residues long. CDR1 is LNHNV and CDR2 is YYDKDF in the germline V gene (reference sequence). The CDR3 sequence is CATSRDMARGWSTDTQYF. In DNA form, the CDR3 reads TGTGCCACCAGCAGAGATATGGCGCGGGGGTGGAGCACAGATACGCAGTATTTT.

The sample holds a few counts of this clone. The rearrangement joins TRBV6-5 to TRBJ1-2, with D perhaps TRBD1 (5 bases). The germline CDR1 and CDR2 sequences are MNHEY and SVGAGI. Between the trimmed V and J ends, which lost 0 bases and 4 bases, there was a span of 12 bases. This CDR3 comprises 15 residues. CDR3 in DNA: TGTGCCAGCAGTTACTCGAGAACAGGAACCTATGGCTACACCTTC. Its protein product is CASSYSRTGTYGYTF.

The rearrangement joins TRBV18 to TRBJ2-7, with 9 bases that match TRBD1. This CDR3 spans 17 amino acids. V was clipped by 0 bases and J by 1 base; unmatched bases: 7. Germline V gene sequence: CDR1 KGHSH, CDR2 LQKENI. The CDR3 sequence: CASSPPAGQGRSYEQYF. In DNA, the CDR3 is TGTGCCAGCTCACCACCGGCCGGACAGGGGAGATCCTACGAGCAGTACTTC. Full variable domain (rest looked up from reference TRBV18 and TRBJ2-7): NAGVMQNPRHLVRRRGQEARLRCSPMKGHSHVYWYRQLPEEGLKFMVYLQKENIIDESGMPKERFSAEFPKEGPSILRIQQVVRGDSAAYFCASSPPAGQGRSYEQYFGPGTRLTVT.

CDR3 sequence: CASSTQPPGTFDTQYF. The CDR3 DNA follows: TGTGCCAGTAGTACCCAGCCCCCCGGGACTTTCGATACGCAGTATTTT. This rearrangement joins TRBV19 to TRBJ2-3; weak D call: TRBD2 (6 bases). Between the trimmed V and J ends, which lost 4 bases and 6 bases, there was a span of 20 bases. CDR1 and CDR2 (germline): LNHDA, SQIVND (reference sequence). This CDR3 has 16 residues.

The chain recombines TRBV19 with TRBJ1-2; 9 bases agree with TRBD1. The V segment lost 4 bases and the J segment 6 bases; nucleotides outside the gene matches: 12. Germline V gives CDR1 LNHDA, CDR2 SQIVND (reference sequence). The CDR3 is 16 residues long. The CDR3 coding sequence is TGTGCCAGTAGTACCGAAAACAGGGGGCGCATCCATGGCTACACCTTC. It encodes CASSTENRGRIHGYTF.

J is TRBJ1-4 and V is TRBV6-5; 7 bases agree with TRBD1. Germline loops: CDR1 MNHEY, CDR2 SVGAGI. The J segment lost 7 bases and the V segment lost 5 bases, leaving 7 bases of the junction unmatched. This CDR3 contains 14 residues. As DNA, the CDR3 is TGTGCCAGCAGTCACGGACAGGAAGGTGAAAAACTGTTTTTT. Translated, it gives CASSHGQEGEKLFF.

The V and J genes are TRBV12-2 and TRBJ2-3; the DNA was not compared with TRBD1, the D call given in the table. TRBV12-2 is termed a pseudogene. The CDR3 is 18 residues long. The CDR3 loop is CASRNPGHHLTCTDTQYF. The CDR3 DNA is TGTGCAAGTCGTAATCCGGGACACCACCTTACTTGCACAGATACGCAGTATTTT.

The chain is built from TRBV5-4 and TRBJ2-7; 9 nucleotides align to TRBD1. Trimming cost V 5 bases and J 6 bases; bases outside gene matches: 9. CDR1 is SGHNT and CDR2 is YYREEE in the germline V gene (reference sequence). The CDR3 loop spans 14 amino acids. The CDR3 DNA reads TGTGCCAGCAGATCATCGACAGGGGGTGGCGAGCAGTACTTC. Translated, it gives CASRSSTGGGEQYF.

V is TRBV5-1 and J is TRBJ2-3; D perhaps matches TRBD2 (5 bases). Trimming cost V 6 bases and J 3 bases, with 17 bases left between them. The CDR3 totals 15 residues. Germline V gene lookup returns CDR1 SGHRS and CDR2 YFSETQ. The CDR3 loop reads CASKEGSQPTDTQYF. CDR3 nucleotide sequence: TGCGCCAGCAAAGAGGGTTCCCAGCCAACAGATACGCAGTATTTT.

The V call is TRBV12-5, the J call TRBJ2-3, with 11 nucleotides matching TRBD2. Trimming took 6 bases from V and 4 from J; bases not matched to a gene: 6. Germline V CDR1 and CDR2: LGHNT, FRNRAP. The CDR3 is made up of 15 amino acids. CDR3 DNA: TGTGCTAGTGGCAGGGGACTAGCGGAATCAGATACGCAGTATTTT. Its translation is CASGRGLAESDTQYF.

V is TRBV28 and J is TRBJ2-7; TRBD2 aligns across 10 bases. CDR1 MDHEN and CDR2 SYDVKM come from the germline V gene. The V gene end was trimmed by 6 bases and the J gene end by 7 bases; junction bases not matched to a gene: 12. This CDR3 region has 15 residues. CDR3 sequence (DNA): TGTGCCAGCAGCCTGAGCGGGAGGGCCTTGGGGGAGCAGTACTTC. It specifies CASSLSGRALGEQYF. Using reference TRBV28 and TRBJ2-7 for the parts outside the CDR3, the full variable domain is DVKVTQSSRYLVKRTGEKVFLECVQDMDHENMFWYRQDPGLGLRLIYFSYDVKMKEKGDIPEGYSVSREKKERFSLILESASTNQTSMYLCASSLSGRALGEQYFGPGTRLTVT.

The chain has TRBV7-3 and TRBJ2-1, with D unclear. This CDR3 spans 13 amino acids. The ends were cut back, 0 bases at V and 13 bases at J, with 13 bases in the middle. Germline-derived CDR1 and CDR2 are SGHTA and FQGTGA. The DNA for the CDR3 is TGTGCCAGCAGCTTAACCCCGACACACCAACAGTTCTTC. Translation: CASSLTPTHQQFF.

The chain carries TRBV5-6 and TRBJ2-5; 10 nucleotides match TRBD2. The CDR3 length is 16 residues. Germline loops: CDR1 SGHDT, CDR2 YYEEEE. Trimming at V came to 4 bases and at J to 5 bases, leaving 11 bases not matched to a gene. As DNA, the CDR3 is TGTGCCAGCAGCCTAAGGGCTAGCGGGAGTAGGGAGACCCAGTACTTC. Protein: CASSLRASGSRETQYF.

V and J are TRBV27 and TRBJ2-6; TRBD1 might be the D (6 bases). This CDR3 contains 17 residues. Per the germline V gene, CDR1 is MNHEY and CDR2 is SMNVEV (reference sequence). The V end was cut by 6 bases, the J end by 2 bases, with 17 bases between. The CDR3, as DNA: TGTGCCAGCAGCCCCCGATCCCAGGGGCCTGGGGCCAACGTCCTGACTTTC. Protein sequence: CASSPRSQGPGANVLTF.

This rearrangement joins TRBV4-1 to TRBJ2-1; D gene uncertain. This CDR3 region has 17 residues. Trimming shortened V by 2 bases and J by 0 bases, and 14 bases separated the two germline ends. Germline CDR1 reads MGHRA; CDR2 reads YSYEKL. CDR3 coding DNA: TGCGCCAGCAGCCAAAATGATCAGGTTGGCTCCTACAATGAGCAGTTCTTC. As protein: CASSQNDQVGSYNEQFF.

The gene calls are TRBV28 and TRBJ1-5; the match to TRBD1 covers 11 bases. After removal of 4 bases from V and 7 bases from J, the junction contained 0 bases not matched to a gene. This CDR3 region has 13 residues. CDR1 MDHEN and CDR2 SYDVKM come from the germline V gene. As DNA, the CDR3 is TGTGCCAGCAGTTGGACAGGGGGCCAGCCCCAGCATTTT. Translating it yields CASSWTGGQPQHF.

The chain recombines TRBV5-1 with TRBJ1-2; D is unclear. Trimming took off 0 bases at V and 5 bases at J, with 5 bases between the two ends. The CDR3 loop spans 12 amino acids. Germline V CDR1 and CDR2: SGHRS, YFSETQ. The CDR3 region has the DNA TGCGCCAGCAGCTTGGGTTCGTATGGCTACACCTTC. This translates into CASSLGSYGYTF.

This chain connects TRBV11-2 to TRBJ1-6, with D uncertain. Germline V gene sequence: CDR1 SGHAT, CDR2 FQNNGV. V gave up 2 bases and J gave up 0 bases, with 8 bases separating them. The CDR3 contains 16 residues. CDR3 DNA: TGTGCCAGCAGCTTACCCGGGGACTCCTATAATTCACCCCTCCACTTT. Its translation: CASSLPGDSYNSPLHF.

The count of this clone is one. The chain carries TRBV6-5 and TRBJ1-5; D call uncertain. Germline CDR1 reads MNHEY; CDR2 reads SVGAGI. The CDR3 consists of 12 residues. Between the trimmed V and J ends, which lost 8 bases and 6 bases, there was a span of 11 bases. The CDR3 DNA follows: TGTGCCAGCCACGTACTGAGTCAGCCCCAGCATTTT. As protein: CASHVLSQPQHF.

This chain uses TRBV30 with TRBJ1-6; TRBD1 is a possible D gene (5 bases). Germline V gene lookup returns CDR1 GTSNPN and CDR2 SVGIG (reference sequence). This CDR3 has 17 residues. Trimming removed 0 bases from V and 3 bases from J, with 15 bases in between. CDR3 sequence reads: CAWSVPADTRYNSPLHF. For the CDR3, the DNA is TGTGCCTGGAGTGTACCCGCGGACACCCGCTATAATTCACCCCTCCACTTT.

The chain has TRBV28 and TRBJ1-5; D is perhaps TRBD1 (6 bases). The CDR3 length is 11 residues. V shed 10 bases and J shed 5 bases, with 9 bases lying between them. Germline lookup yields CDR1 MDHEN and CDR2 SYDVKM. CDR3 DNA: TGTGCCATGCCAGGGGATCAGCCCCAGCATTTT. Its protein is CAMPGDQPQHF.

This clone showed up just once. The junction shows a germline mismatch at one end, possibly a read error. The V gene is TRBV28, the J gene TRBJ1-6; D gene unclear. The CDR3 contains 12 residues. Germline-derived CDR1 and CDR2 are MDHEN and SYDVKM. The CDR3 DNA reads TGTGCCAGCAGTTCCTCTAATTCACCCCTCCACTTT. Amino acid sequence: CASSSSNSPLHF.

This clone appeared a single time. In nucleotides, the CDR3 is TGCGCCAGCAGCTTGCCTAGCGGGGCCTACGAGCAGTACTTC. Protein sequence: CASSLPSGAYEQYF. This rearrangement joins TRBV5-1 to TRBJ2-7, with 9 bases that match TRBD2. The CDR3 covers 14 residues. CDR1 is SGHRS, CDR2 YFSETQ, per germline. Trimming cost V 1 base and J 2 bases; bases outside gene matches: 1.

The chain joins TRBV28 to TRBJ2-7, with D possibly being TRBD2 (6 bases). V was shortened by 6 bases and J by 2 bases, with 17 bases between the two germline ends. Germline lookup yields CDR1 MDHEN and CDR2 SYDVKM. The CDR3 extends over 15 amino acids. The CDR3: CASSPVGRGAYEQYF. In nucleotides, the CDR3 is TGTGCCAGCAGCCCAGTGGGGCGGGGAGCCTACGAGCAGTACTTC.